This T cell receptor (beta chain) was obtained from a study of OX40 agonist ivuxolimab in advanced cancers. Excluded were patients having autoimmune disease history or systemic immunosuppression. Sequenced by immunoSEQ multiplex PCR; TCRdb stores in-frame clones only, minus some. The sample carries around 60,000 clones, 87% recorded once. A note on this clone: Its antigen is as yet unknown.

Study outcomes and limitations: Mean expanded clone counts were higher in CD8+ than CD4+ T cells.

The sequencing here drew on CD4+ or CD8+ T cells sorted from blood, taken in a trial of the OX40 agonist ivuxolimab. This TCR was recovered from an adult with an advanced solid tumor such as melanoma, head and neck, liver or kidney cancer.

CDR3 amino acids: CASSLEAMNTEAFF. CDR3 coding DNA: TGTGCCAGCAGCTTAGAGGCAATGAACACTGAAGCTTTCTTT. The V and J genes are TRBV7-9 and TRBJ1-1; D is unresolved. Germline assignment: CDR1 SEHNR and CDR2 FQNEAQ (reference sequence). Trimming stripped 1 base from V and 0 bases from J, with 6 bases between. CDR3 length: 14 residues.